This record looks at one T cell receptor (beta chain) sequence and its context. The sample comes from a study of blood T cell repertoires in COVID-19. The overall study: Samples came from the United States, Italy and Spain, spanning acute and convalescent COVID-19.

TCRdb's copy holds only in-frame clones and misses some; the assay was immunoSEQ multiplex PCR. This sample has approximately 260,000 clones; around 85% occur once, and the top ten carry about 3.3%. V gave up 0 bases and J gave up 5 bases, with 13 bases separating them. This CDR3 has 15 amino acids. CDR1 and CDR2 from the germline V gene are MNHEY and SVGAGI. The age range of participants was about 18 to 100 years, with residence in about two dozen US areas. In assigning cohorts, the study relied on participant-reported clinical history. This chain uses TRBV6-5 with TRBJ1-1; D is ambiguous. This receptor was obtained from a woman between 35 and 50 years old with acute COVID-19. Sequences were obtained from PBMCs or T cells enriched from blood (not recorded which). This CDR3 reads CASSYSRSGPTEAFF. The CDR3 DNA reads TGTGCCAGCAGTTACTCAAGAAGTGGGCCAACTGAAGCTTTCTTT.